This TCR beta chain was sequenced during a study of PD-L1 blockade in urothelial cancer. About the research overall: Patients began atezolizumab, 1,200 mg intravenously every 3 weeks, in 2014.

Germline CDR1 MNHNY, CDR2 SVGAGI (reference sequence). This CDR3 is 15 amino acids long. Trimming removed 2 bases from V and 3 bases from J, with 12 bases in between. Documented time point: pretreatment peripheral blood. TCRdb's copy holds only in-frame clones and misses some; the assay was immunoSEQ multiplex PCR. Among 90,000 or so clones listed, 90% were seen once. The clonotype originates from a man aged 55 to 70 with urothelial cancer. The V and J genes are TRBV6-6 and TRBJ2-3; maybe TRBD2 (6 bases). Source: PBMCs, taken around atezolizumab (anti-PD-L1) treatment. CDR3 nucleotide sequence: TGTGCCAGCAGTTACCTGCGGGGTTGGACAGATACGCAGTATTTT. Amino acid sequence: CASSYLRGWTDTQYF.